The 2 T cell receptor beta chains reported below all come from one sample, sequenced in a study of blood T cell repertoires in COVID-19. Method: immunoSEQ multiplex PCR; TCRdb's copy keeps in-frame clones and lacks some. The data show fewer than 50,000 clones, with around four fifths seen just once and around two fifths held by the top ten. The sample consisted of peripheral blood. The receptors were gathered from a woman older than 75 with active or convalescent COVID-19.

The chain joins TRBV3-1 (or the pseudogene TRBV3-2) to TRBJ1-4; D perhaps matches TRBD1 (5 bases). Per germline, CDR1 LGHDT and CDR2 YNNKEL (reference sequence). V lost 4 bases to trimming and J lost 7 bases, with 13 bases between them. The CDR3 length is 14 residues. In nucleotides, the CDR3 is TGTGCCAGCAGCCCCTCGGGGGTGGGTGAAAAACTGTTTTTT. Its protein product is CASSPSGVGEKLFF.

The chain recombines TRBV5-1 with TRBJ2-7; 8 bases agree with TRBD1. The V gene's germline CDR1 is SGHRS and CDR2 YFSETQ. This CDR3 contains 14 residues. Germline trimming cut 2 bases from V and 2 bases from J; bases unmatched to any gene: 3. Here the CDR3 DNA reads TGCGCCAGCAGCTTCGGGACAGGCGCCTACGAGCAGTACTTC. It translates to CASSFGTGAYEQYF. The whole variable domain, remainder taken from reference TRBV5-1 and TRBJ2-7, is KAGVTQTPRYLIKTRGQQVTLSCSPISGHRSVSWYQQTPGQGLQFLFEYFSETQRNKGNFPGRFSGRQFSNSRSEMNVSTLELGDSALYLCASSFGTGAYEQYFGPGTRLTVT.